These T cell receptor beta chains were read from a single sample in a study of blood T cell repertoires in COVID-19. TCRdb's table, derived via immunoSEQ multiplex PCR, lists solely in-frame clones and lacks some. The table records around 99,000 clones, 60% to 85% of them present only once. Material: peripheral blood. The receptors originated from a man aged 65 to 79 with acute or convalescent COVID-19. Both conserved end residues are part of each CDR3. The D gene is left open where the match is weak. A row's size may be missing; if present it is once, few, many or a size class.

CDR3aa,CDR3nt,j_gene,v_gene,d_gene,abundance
CASSPGTSGADTQYF,TGCGCCAGCAGCCCCGGGACTAGCGGGGCAGATACGCAGTATTTT,TRBJ2-3,TRBV5-1,TRBD2,.
CASRRGGFEGETQYF,TGTGCCAGCAGGAGGGGAGGCTTTGAGGGAGAGACCCAGTACTTC,TRBJ2-5,TRBV7-9,.,.
CASSRQGSEAFF,TGTGCCAGCAGTCGACAGGGGTCTGAAGCTTTCTTT,TRBJ1-1,TRBV6-5,TRBD1,.
CASSFRDRPRKDGYTF,TGTGCCAGCAGCTTCCGGGACAGGCCTCGAAAGGATGGCTACACCTTC,TRBJ1-2,TRBV5-6,TRBD1,few
CAISGDSFNQPQHF,TGTGCCATCAGTGGGGACAGCTTCAATCAGCCCCAGCATTTT,TRBJ1-5,TRBV10-3,TRBD1,.
CASSQVSGSEAFF,TGTGCCAGCAGCCAAGTGAGCGGTTCAGAAGCTTTCTTT,TRBJ1-1,TRBV3-1/TRBV3-2,.,.
CASSVDRGGTEAFF,TGTGCCAGCAGCGTCGACAGGGGGGGCACTGAAGCTTTCTTT,TRBJ1-1,TRBV6-5,TRBD1,.
CASSQYEGYNEQFF,TGTGCCAGCAGCCAATACGAGGGTTACAATGAGCAGTTCTTC,TRBJ2-1,TRBV3-1/TRBV3-2,.,.
CASSLVPGVGTDTQYF,TGCGCCAGCAGCTTGGTACCCGGGGTGGGCACAGATACGCAGTATTTT,TRBJ2-3,TRBV5-1,.,.
CASSLGQGNTEAFF,TGTGCCAGCAGCTTAGGACAGGGAAACACTGAAGCTTTCTTT,TRBJ1-1,TRBV13,.,.
CASSFQGQGVVPLHF,TGTGCCAGCAGCTTTCAAGGACAGGGAGTTGTCCCCCTCCACTTT,TRBJ1-6,TRBV7-2,TRBD1,few
CASSYFSGGQYF,TGTGCCAGCAGTTACTTTAGCGGGGGACAGTATTTT,TRBJ2-3,TRBV6-5,TRBD2,.
CASSFSPGSSYEQYF,TGTGCCAGCAGCTTTTCGCCAGGGTCCTCCTACGAGCAGTACTTC,TRBJ2-7,TRBV5-6,.,once
CASSLKSGGYDEQYF,TGCGCCAGCAGCTTGAAGTCAGGGGGGTATGACGAGCAGTACTTC,TRBJ2-7,TRBV5-1,.,.
CASSTNDGRNQPQHF,TGTGCCAGCAGTACGAACGACGGGAGGAATCAGCCCCAGCATTTT,TRBJ1-5,TRBV6-5,.,.